The 16 T cell receptor beta chains given below trace back to one sample, sequenced in a study of breast tumors, draining lymph nodes, adjacent tissues. The lymph nodes were axillary draining lymph nodes from breast cancer patients. In TCRdb, the multiplex PCR reads were re-called with MiXCR into one record per CDR3 protein. The profile covers 85,000 to 130,000 distinct CDR3 sequences, with more than 25% appearing a single time and under 6% taken by the ten largest. The sample taken for sequencing was axillary lymph node tissue. The receptors shown here come from a female donor with breast cancer. Some clones in this sample may be carry-over from other donors' samples.

This clonotype has a handful of counts. A much larger clone is a single base away; this may be a read error. The chain combines TRBV20-1 with TRBJ2-7; no definite D call. The germline gives CDR1 DFQATT, CDR2 SNEGSKA (reference sequence). The CDR3 spans 13 residues. CDR3: CSARGYEDYAQYF. As DNA, the CDR3 is TGCAGTGCTAGAGGATATGAAGATTACGCGCAGTACTTC.

This clonotype was detected many times. It may be a read error: a sequence one base away is much more abundant. The CDR3 DNA follows: TGCAGTGCCCAAGACCCTCGACAGGCGACGACCGGGGAGCTGTTTTTT. It encodes CSAQDPRQATTGELFF. The chain combines TRBV20-1 with TRBJ2-2; D may be TRBD1 (6 bases). Germline V gene lookup returns CDR1 DFQATT and CDR2 SNEGSKA (reference sequence). Trimming removed 6 bases at V and 5 bases at J, with 22 bases between. The length of the CDR3 is 16 residues.

This clonotype was recorded at least ten times. The chain uses TRBV5-4 and TRBJ2-2; D possibly corresponds to TRBD1 (6 bases). The CDR3 has 14 residues. In germline, CDR1 is SGHNT, CDR2 YYREEE (reference sequence). The ends were cut back, 5 bases at V and 7 bases at J, with 15 bases in the middle. In nucleotides, the CDR3 is TGTGCCAGCAGGGGCCAGGGGAGTGACGGGGAGCTGTTTTTT. Its translation: CASRGQGSDGELFF.

The chain recombines TRBV5-1 with TRBJ1-4, with 10 bases identical to TRBD1. V shed 4 bases, J shed 6 bases, and the junction held 3 bases outside the gene matches. This CDR3 has 14 residues. Germline V lookup: CDR1 SGHRS, CDR2 YFSETQ. The CDR3 DNA reads as TGCGCCAGCAGCAGCGGACAGGGGGATGAAAAACTGTTTTTT. Translation gives CASSSGQGDEKLFF.

This clonotype has a count of ten or more. The chain uses TRBV20-1 and TRBJ1-2; D may be TRBD1 (5 bases). The CDR3 is made up of 15 amino acids. Per the germline V gene, CDR1 is DFQATT and CDR2 is SNEGSKA (reference sequence). Trimming removed 1 base from V and 2 bases from J, with 14 bases in between. Here the CDR3 reads CSARGPGESNYGYTF. CDR3 bases: TGCAGTGCTAGAGGCCCGGGGGAGTCCAACTATGGCTACACCTTC.

The rearrangement uses TRBV15 and TRBJ2-1; TRBD1 agrees at 11 bases. V shed 3 bases, J shed 6 bases, and the junction held 4 bases outside the gene matches. The CDR3 contains 15 residues. Germline assignment: CDR1 LNHNV and CDR2 YYDKDF (reference sequence). As DNA, the CDR3 is TGTGCCACCAGCAGGGGACAGGGGGTTCGCAATGAGCAGTTCTTC. Protein product: CATSRGQGVRNEQFF.

This sequence joins TRBV7-2 and TRBJ1-4; D might be TRBD1 (5 bases). This CDR3 spans 13 amino acids. CDR1 SGHTA and CDR2 FQGNSA come from the germline V gene. V was shortened by 4 bases and J by 8 bases, with 11 bases between the two germline ends. CDR3 nucleotides: TGTGCCAGCAGCTCAGGGTTTGCCGAAAAACTGTTTTTT. This translates into CASSSGFAEKLFF.

The chain recombines TRBV6-1 with TRBJ2-5, with TRBD2 matching 10 bases. Germline CDR1 MNHNS, CDR2 SASEGT. The V and J ends lost 5 bases and 5 bases, in that order; junction bases with no gene match: 11. The length of the CDR3 is 16 residues. CDR3 in amino acids: CASSQGLLAGGETQYF. The CDR3 DNA reads TGTGCCAGCAGTCAAGGCCTGTTAGCGGGAGGTGAGACCCAGTACTTC.

Ten or more counts support this clonotype. The V and J genes are TRBV7-8 and TRBJ2-1; TRBD1 aligns across 7 bases. Germline trimming cut 8 bases from V and 2 bases from J; bases unmatched to any gene: 6. The CDR3 length is 14 residues. Per germline, CDR1 SGHVS and CDR2 FQNEAQ. This CDR3 is CASAMTGTYNEQFF. CDR3 bases: TGTGCCAGCGCTATGACAGGGACCTACAATGAGCAGTTCTTC.

This clonotype was counted at least ten times. V and J are TRBV7-9 and TRBJ2-3, with 15 bases fitting TRBD2. This CDR3 has 16 residues. Trimming took 8 bases from V and 4 from J; bases not matched to a gene: 7. The germline CDR1 and CDR2 sequences are SEHNR and FQNEAQ (reference sequence). This CDR3 is CASFGLAGGPPDTQYF. CDR3 sequence (DNA): TGTGCCAGCTTCGGACTAGCGGGAGGGCCACCAGATACGCAGTATTTT.

A remark on this clonotype: A much larger clone lies one base from this, so it may be a read error. The V and J genes are TRBV7-2 and TRBJ1-1; D is ambiguous. Germline V gene data show CDR1 as SGHTA and CDR2 as FQGNSA. The CDR3 sequence is 16 residues long. The CDR3 DNA reads TGTGCCAGCAGCACCGGGGTCGGGCGAGGGAACGCTGAAGCTTTCTTT. Amino acid sequence: CASSTGVGRGNAEAFF. The whole variable domain, remainder taken from reference TRBV7-2 and TRBJ1-1, is GAGVSQSPSNKVTEKGKDVELRCDPISGHTALYWYRQSLGQGLEFLIYFQGNSAPDKSGLPSDRFSAERTGGSVSTLTIQRTQQEDSAVYLCASSTGVGRGNAEAFFGQGTRLTVV.

A note on this clonotype: The junction and the germline gene differ at one end; a read error may be behind it. V gene TRBV20-1 combines with J gene TRBJ2-3; TRBD2 matches at 9 bases. This CDR3 region has 16 residues. Germline V gene lookup returns CDR1 DFQATT and CDR2 SNEGSKA (reference sequence). CDR3 residues: CSAREDWRGGTDTRYF. The CDR3 nucleotides are TGCAGTGCTAGGGAGGACTGGCGGGGGGGCACAGATACGCGGTATTTT.

This clonotype was counted at least ten times. The chain couples TRBV12-3 or TRBV12-4 to TRBJ2-3; TRBD2 is a possible D gene (5 bases). The CDR3 runs 15 residues. V lost 5 bases, J lost 2 bases, and 14 bases lay in between. DNA of the CDR3: TGTGCCAGCAGTGACACTAGTGACCTCACAGATACGCAGTATTTT. Protein: CASSDTSDLTDTQYF.

With regard to this clonotype: The germline gene is not matched at one end of the junction; a read error may be the cause. V gene TRBV24-1 combines with J gene TRBJ2-3; D might be TRBD1 or TRBD2, each matching 5 bases. Germline V lookup: CDR1 KGHDR, CDR2 SFDVKD. The CDR3 length is 17 residues. This chain's CDR3 is CATSAWAGTESSDTQYF. DNA for the CDR3: TGTGCCACCAGTGCCTGGGCCGGGACGGAGTCCTCAGACACGCAGTATTTT.

The table lists this clonotype with many counts. The chain employs TRBV28 and TRBJ1-2; D is uncertain. The CDR3 contains 13 residues. Between the trimmed V and J ends, which lost 5 bases and 6 bases, there was a span of 13 bases. CDR1 is MDHEN, CDR2 SYDVKM, per germline. Here the CDR3 reads CASSLRARNGYTF. The CDR3 bases are TGTGCCAGCAGTCTCCGGGCCCGGAATGGCTACACCTTC.

This clonotype was recorded many times. V is TRBV4-3 and J is TRBJ2-1; D perhaps matches TRBD1 (5 bases). V lost 0 bases to trimming and J lost 1 base, with 7 bases between them. This CDR3 is 15 amino acids long. Germline-derived CDR1 and CDR2 are LGHNA and YSLEER. The CDR3 loop reads CASSQDRVSYNEQFF. CDR3 nucleotide sequence: TGCGCCAGCAGCCAAGACAGGGTTTCCTACAATGAGCAGTTCTTC.